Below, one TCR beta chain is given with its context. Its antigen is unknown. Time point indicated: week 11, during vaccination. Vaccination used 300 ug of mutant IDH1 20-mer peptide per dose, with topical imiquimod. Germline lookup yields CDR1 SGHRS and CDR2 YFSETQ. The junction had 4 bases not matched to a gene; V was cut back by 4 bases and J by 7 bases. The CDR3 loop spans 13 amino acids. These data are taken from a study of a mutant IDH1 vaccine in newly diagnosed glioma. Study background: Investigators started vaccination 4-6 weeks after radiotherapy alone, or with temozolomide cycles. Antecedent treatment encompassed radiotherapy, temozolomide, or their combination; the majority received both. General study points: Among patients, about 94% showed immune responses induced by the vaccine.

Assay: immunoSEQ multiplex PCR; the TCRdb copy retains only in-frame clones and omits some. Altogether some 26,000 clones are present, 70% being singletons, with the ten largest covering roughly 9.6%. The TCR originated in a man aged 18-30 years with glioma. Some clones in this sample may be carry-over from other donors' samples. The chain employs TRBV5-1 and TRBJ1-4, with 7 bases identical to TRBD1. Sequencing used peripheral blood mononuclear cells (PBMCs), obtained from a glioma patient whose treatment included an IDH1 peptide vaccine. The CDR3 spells CASSRGLGEKLFF. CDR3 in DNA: TGCGCCAGCAGCAGGGGGCTGGGTGAAAAACTGTTTTTT.